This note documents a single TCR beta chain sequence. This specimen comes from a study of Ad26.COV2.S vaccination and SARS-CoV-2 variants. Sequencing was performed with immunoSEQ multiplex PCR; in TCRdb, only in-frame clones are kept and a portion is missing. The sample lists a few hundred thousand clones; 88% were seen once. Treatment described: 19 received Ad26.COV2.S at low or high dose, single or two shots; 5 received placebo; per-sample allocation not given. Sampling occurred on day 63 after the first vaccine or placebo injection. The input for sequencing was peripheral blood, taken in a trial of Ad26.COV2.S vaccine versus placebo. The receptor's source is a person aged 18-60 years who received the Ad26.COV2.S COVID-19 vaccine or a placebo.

DNA for the CDR3: TGCGCCAGGCCACAGGGGGCCACGTACAATGAGCAGTTCTTC. It codes for CARPQGATYNEQFF. The chain recombines TRBV10-1 with TRBJ2-1, with 9 bases lining up with TRBD1. The CDR3 spans 14 residues. Germline lookup yields CDR1 WNHNN and CDR2 SYGVQD (reference sequence). The ends lost 9 bases at V and 4 bases at J; junction bases unmatched: 7.